The 28 T cell receptor beta chains presented below share a single source sample, sequenced in a study of T cells in Graves' hyperthyroidism and ophthalmopathy. It was RNA transcripts that yielded the amplified TCR beta CDR3 regions. An initial round of RT-PCR targeting the TCR CDR3 relied on the HTBI primer set. MiXCR, applied by TCRdb to the multiplex PCR reads, yields one record per CDR3 protein. The data show hundreds of thousands of distinct CDR3 sequences, more than 15% seen once. Sample: blood. Receptors originate from a woman aged 40 to 50 with Graves' ophthalmopathy.

The chain uses TRBV6-1 and TRBJ2-3; a weak D match, TRBD2 (6 bases). The CDR3 spans 15 residues. Germline V gene data show CDR1 as MNHNS and CDR2 as SASEGT. With 3 bases removed from V and 0 bases from J, the gap between germline ends came to 10 bases. The CDR3, as DNA: TGTGCCAGCAGTGACATAGCGGTTAGCACAGATACGCAGTATTTT. Its protein is CASSDIAVSTDTQYF.

Concerning this clonotype itself: A much larger clone lies a single base off, so this may be a read error. The rearrangement uses TRBV20-1 and TRBJ2-1; maybe TRBD2 (6 bases). Between the trimmed V and J ends, which lost 6 bases and 0 bases, there was a span of 12 bases. The CDR3 is 14 amino acids. The germline gives CDR1 DFQATT, CDR2 SNEGSKA (reference sequence). CDR3 in amino acids: CSALLDYSYNEQFF. The CDR3 DNA sequence: TGCAGTGCACTTTTGGACTACTCCTACAATGAGCAGTTCTTC.

This clonotype showed up many times. The CDR3 nucleotides are TGCAGTGCTAGGCGAGGATTCGATGGCTACACCTTC. Its protein is CSARRGFDGYTF. The chain combines TRBV20-1 with TRBJ1-2; D ambiguous. V was cut by 3 bases and J by 6 bases, with 11 bases left in between. Germline V gives CDR1 DFQATT, CDR2 SNEGSKA (reference sequence). This CDR3 has 12 residues.

The table lists this clonotype with many counts. V and J are TRBV6-2 or TRBV6-3 and TRBJ2-3; D is uncertain. The germline V gene has CDR1 MNHEY and CDR2 SVGEGT. Trimming pared 5 bases from V and 1 base from J, leaving 16 bases between. The CDR3 extends over 16 amino acids. This chain's CDR3 is CASSPPKGAGTDTQYF. In DNA form, the CDR3 reads TGTGCCAGCAGTCCTCCGAAGGGCGCTGGCACAGATACGCAGTATTTT.

Many counts were recorded for this clonotype. This sequence joins TRBV20-1 and TRBJ2-5, with D tentatively TRBD1 or TRBD2 (6 bases each). V gave up 6 bases and J gave up 7 bases, with 21 bases separating them. CDR3 size: 14 residues. The V gene's germline CDR1 is DFQATT and CDR2 SNEGSKA (reference sequence). CDR3 loop: CSATLGGTDGTQYF. CDR3 DNA: TGCAGTGCCACCCTAGGGGGGACGGATGGGACCCAGTACTTC.

Many counts were recorded for this clonotype. This chain joins TRBV9 and TRBJ2-5; the match to TRBD1 covers 8 bases. With 3 bases clipped from V and 4 bases from J, the junction kept 8 bases outside the gene matches. CDR1 and CDR2 (germline): SGDLS, YYNGEE. The CDR3 has 15 residues. This chain's CDR3 is CASSAGTGPRETQYF. The CDR3 DNA reads TGTGCCAGCAGCGCGGGGACAGGTCCACGAGAGACCCAGTACTTC.

In nucleotides, the CDR3 is TGTGCCAGCAGATCCCTGGGACAAAGCAATCAGCCCCAGCATTTT. Encoded protein: CASRSLGQSNQPQHF. The gene calls are TRBV6-1 and TRBJ1-5; tentative D call: TRBD1 (6 bases). This CDR3 is 15 amino acids long. V was shortened by 6 bases and J by 1 base, with 13 bases between the two germline ends. CDR1 and CDR2 from the germline V gene are MNHNS and SASEGT.

A few counts support this clonotype. The rearrangement joins TRBV3-1 to TRBJ2-1; D might be TRBD1 (5 bases). This CDR3 is 15 amino acids long. The germline CDR1 and CDR2 sequences are LGHDT and YNNKEL (reference sequence). V lost 5 bases and J 5 bases, leaving 16 bases between the germline ends. CDR3 protein: CASSDRQRSDNEQFF. For the CDR3, the DNA is TGTGCCAGCAGCGACCGACAGAGGAGCGACAATGAGCAGTTCTTC.

The chain recombines TRBV2 with TRBJ2-1, with a weak D call TRBD1 (6 bases). Trimming cost V 4 bases and J 10 bases, with 11 bases left between them. The germline gives CDR1 SNHLY, CDR2 FYNNEI. This CDR3 contains 12 residues. DNA of the CDR3: TGTGCCAGCAGTGGGATCAGGGGAGAGCAGTTCTTC. It encodes CASSGIRGEQFF.

J is TRBJ2-7 and V is TRBV3-1; the D gene is possibly TRBD2 (6 bases). Trimming left V 4 bases short and J 6 bases short, with 13 bases between. The CDR3 is made up of 13 amino acids. From germline, CDR1 is LGHDT and CDR2 YNNKEL (reference sequence). Written as DNA, the CDR3 is TGTGCCAGCAGCCGCACGGCGCGGGGCGAGCAGTACTTC. It is translated as CASSRTARGEQYF.

This clonotype was recorded a few times. The chain couples TRBV19 to TRBJ1-5, with TRBD1 identical over 8 bases. The CDR3 is made up of 13 amino acids. J gave up 6 bases and V 5 bases, and 3 bases lay outside the gene matches. Per the germline V gene, CDR1 is LNHDA and CDR2 is SQIVND (reference sequence). DNA for the CDR3: TGTGCCAGTAGTCAGGGGGCACGTCAGCCCCAGCATTTT. Protein: CASSQGARQPQHF.

At least ten counts were recorded for this clonotype. The chain couples TRBV20-1 to TRBJ1-2; D may be TRBD1 (5 bases). The V end was cut by 2 bases, the J end by 0 bases, with 10 bases between. The V gene's germline CDR1 is DFQATT and CDR2 SNEGSKA (reference sequence). The CDR3 runs to 14 residues. This CDR3 is CSARQGRTNYGYTF. CDR3 nucleotide sequence: TGCAGTGCTAGACAGGGTAGAACTAACTATGGCTACACCTTC.

The rearrangement uses TRBV28 and TRBJ2-5; 8 bases are shared with TRBD1. Germline loops: CDR1 MDHEN, CDR2 SYDVKM. The CDR3 is 14 residues long. V gave up 10 bases and J gave up 7 bases; unmatched junction bases: 14. The CDR3: CATHLLVQGGTQYF. DNA of the CDR3: TGTGCCACCCATCTGCTCGTACAGGGGGGGACCCAGTACTTC.

This clonotype was found many times. The V call is TRBV5-5, the J call TRBJ1-1, with 7 bases that match TRBD1. From germline, CDR1 is SGHKS and CDR2 YYEKEE (reference sequence). Germline trimming cut 3 bases from V and 5 bases from J; bases unmatched to any gene: 7. The CDR3 is made up of 14 amino acids. The CDR3 sequence: CASSSRQGKTEAFF. The CDR3 bases are TGTGCCAGCAGCTCCCGACAGGGTAAGACTGAAGCTTTCTTT.

Concerning this clonotype itself: A much larger clone lies a single base off, so this may be a read error. The chain employs TRBV6-1 and TRBJ1-1; D is perhaps TRBD1 (5 bases). Germline-derived CDR1 and CDR2 are MNHNS and SASEGT. The CDR3 spans 15 residues. V was clipped by 5 bases and J by 6 bases, with 19 bases between them. Written as DNA, the CDR3 is TGTGCCAGCAGTCTCCGGGGGTTCAGCTACCCTGAAGCTTTCTTT. Translation gives CASSLRGFSYPEAFF.

A few counts support this clonotype. The rearrangement links TRBV6-1 to TRBJ2-2; D might be TRBD1 or TRBD2, each matching 6 bases. The CDR3 contains 17 residues. Trimming stripped 6 bases from V and 4 bases from J, with 21 bases between. Germline V lookup: CDR1 MNHNS, CDR2 SASEGT. CDR3 sequence: CASSLEDSGAGTGELFF. The CDR3 DNA is TGTGCCAGCAGCCTGGAGGACAGCGGAGCGGGCACCGGGGAGCTGTTTTTT.

This clonotype was counted only a few times. The rearrangement uses TRBV12-5 and TRBJ2-3, with 11 bases lining up with TRBD1. The J segment lost 3 bases and the V segment lost 5 bases, leaving 7 bases of the junction unmatched. Germline V gives CDR1 LGHNT, CDR2 FRNRAP. The CDR3 is made up of 16 amino acids. This CDR3 is CASGPGDRGMTDTQYF. The CDR3 DNA sequence: TGTGCTAGTGGTCCCGGGGACAGGGGGATGACAGATACGCAGTATTTT.

In its sample, this clonotype was seen a few times. This chain connects TRBV7-6 to TRBJ2-7; TRBD1 agrees at 7 bases. Germline values: CDR1 SGHVS, CDR2 FNYEAQ. The ends lost 0 bases at V and 5 bases at J; junction bases unmatched: 7. The CDR3 totals 15 residues. The chain's CDR3 is CASSLAGGLVNEQYF. The CDR3 DNA sequence: TGTGCCAGCAGCTTAGCAGGGGGCTTAGTGAACGAGCAGTACTTC.

This clonotype was recorded at least ten times. The chain joins TRBV18 to TRBJ2-2; D unresolved. The CDR3 sequence is 14 residues long. Germline V gene data show CDR1 as KGHSH and CDR2 as LQKENI. V was clipped by 5 bases and J by 1 base, with 8 bases between them. CDR3 residues: CASSRYLNTGELFF. CDR3 DNA sequence: TGTGCCAGCTCAAGGTATCTGAACACCGGGGAGCTGTTTTTT.

In its sample, this clonotype was seen many times. The chain carries TRBV3-1 and TRBJ1-1; the D gene is possibly TRBD1 (6 bases). Trimming took 4 bases from V and 1 from J, leaving 13 bases between them. Germline V gene data show CDR1 as LGHDT and CDR2 as YNNKEL (reference sequence). The CDR3 sequence is 15 residues long. The CDR3 spells CASSPGTHWNTEAFF. In nucleotides, the CDR3 is TGTGCCAGCAGCCCCGGGACACATTGGAACACTGAAGCTTTCTTT. Full variable domain (rest looked up from reference TRBV3-1 and TRBJ1-1): DTAVSQTPKYLVTQMGNDKSIKCEQNLGHDTMYWYKQDSKKFLKIMFSYNNKELIINETVPNRFSPKSPDKAHLNLHINSLELGDSAVYFCASSPGTHWNTEAFFGQGTRLTVV.

This rearrangement joins TRBV28 to TRBJ2-3, with D uncertain. The CDR3 is 14 amino acids. Germline assignment: CDR1 MDHEN and CDR2 SYDVKM. Trimming removed 2 bases from V and 6 bases from J, with 12 bases in between. CDR3 nucleotide sequence: TGTGCCAGCAGTTTAGCGAGAGCGCGGGATACGCAGTATTTT. Its translation: CASSLARARDTQYF.

This clonotype was observed at least ten times. This chain links TRBV3-1 with TRBJ2-1; D possibly corresponds to TRBD1 (7 bases). Trimming left V 6 bases short and J 8 bases short, with 14 bases between. This CDR3 has 13 residues. Germline CDR1 and CDR2: LGHDT and YNNKEL (reference sequence). CDR3: CASSRRGADEQFF. As DNA, the CDR3 is TGTGCCAGCAGTCGCAGGGGGGCGGATGAGCAGTTCTTC.

This clonotype showed up just a few times. As DNA, the CDR3 is TGTGCCAGCAGACCGACAGACTACTCTGAGCAGTTCTTC. This sequence encodes CASRPTDYSEQFF. The chain carries TRBV5-6 and TRBJ2-1; D may be TRBD1 or TRBD2 (5 bases each). V lost 5 bases to trimming and J lost 9 bases, with 15 bases between them. Germline assignment: CDR1 SGHDT and CDR2 YYEEEE. The CDR3 is made up of 13 amino acids.

The gene calls are TRBV6-1 and TRBJ2-5, with 7 bases that match TRBD2. Germline CDR1 MNHNS, CDR2 SASEGT. This CDR3 contains 13 residues. With V trimmed by 10 bases and J by 4 bases, 9 bases remained unmatched. CDR3 region: CATKTGGPETQYF. In DNA, the CDR3 is TGTGCCACGAAGACGGGAGGCCCAGAGACCCAGTACTTC.

This clonotype has only a few counts. The chain uses TRBV18 and TRBJ2-7; 12 bases align to TRBD2. With V trimmed by 2 bases and J by 5 bases, 4 bases remained unmatched. Germline values: CDR1 KGHSH, CDR2 LQKENI. The CDR3 covers 15 residues. In DNA form, the CDR3 reads TGTGCCAGCTCACCAGGACTAGCGGGATCCAACGAGCAGTACTTC. Its translation is CASSPGLAGSNEQYF.

This clonotype was observed at least ten times. The genes are TRBV7-8 and TRBJ2-1, with D unclear. Germline V gene sequence: CDR1 SGHVS, CDR2 FQNEAQ. There are 18 residues in the CDR3. Trimming stripped 2 bases from V and 0 bases from J, with 17 bases between. The CDR3 nucleotides read TGTGCCAGCAGCTTACCCGCGATACCCAGGACCTCCTACAATGAGCAGTTCTTC. Its protein is CASSLPAIPRTSYNEQFF.

This clonotype was seen a few times. This rearrangement joins TRBV24-1 to TRBJ1-1; TRBD1 aligns across 8 bases. After removal of 9 bases from V and 2 bases from J, the junction contained 7 bases not matched to a gene. The CDR3 loop spans 14 amino acids. Germline V CDR1 and CDR2: KGHDR, SFDVKD. The CDR3 here is CATRPGTGNTEAFF. DNA of the CDR3: TGTGCCACCCGTCCCGGGACAGGAAACACTGAAGCTTTCTTT.

This clonotype was recorded at least ten times. V is TRBV18 and J is TRBJ1-1, with D possibly being TRBD1 (5 bases). Germline V gene sequence: CDR1 KGHSH, CDR2 LQKENI. V was trimmed by 2 bases and J by 0 bases, leaving 10 bases between them. The CDR3 loop spans 15 amino acids. The DNA for the CDR3 is TGTGCCAGCTCACCATCGGGGGTACTGAACACTGAAGCTTTCTTT. Residues: CASSPSGVLNTEAFF.